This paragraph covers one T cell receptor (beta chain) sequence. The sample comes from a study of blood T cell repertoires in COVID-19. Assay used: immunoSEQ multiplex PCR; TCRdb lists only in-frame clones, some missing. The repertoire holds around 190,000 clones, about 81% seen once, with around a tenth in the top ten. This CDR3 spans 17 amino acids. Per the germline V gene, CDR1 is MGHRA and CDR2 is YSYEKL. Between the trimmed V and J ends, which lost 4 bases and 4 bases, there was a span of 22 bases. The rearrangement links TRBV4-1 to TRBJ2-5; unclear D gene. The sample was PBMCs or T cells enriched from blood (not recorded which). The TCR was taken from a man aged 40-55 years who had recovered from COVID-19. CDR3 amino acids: CASSPFGRSLRGETQYF. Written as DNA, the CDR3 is TGCGCCAGCAGCCCATTTGGTAGAAGCCTTCGCGGAGAGACCCAGTACTTC.